The present TCR beta chain was sequenced within a study of metastatic and nonmetastatic thyroid tumors. Study as a whole: Repertoires of blood and of tissue (tumor or nodule) from malignant and benign thyroid patients were compared. Study observations and caveats: It was reported that TCR beta diversity was significantly higher in malignant thyroid tumors than benign nodules, in blood and tumor.

Germline-derived CDR1 and CDR2 are MNHEY and SVGEGT. CDR3 length: 13 residues. Trimming shortened V by 7 bases and J by 3 bases, and 12 bases separated the two germline ends. Remarks on this clone: Its antigen is still unknown.

In the authors' methods: Differences in CDR3 between clinicopathological groups were drawn on to build a classifier intended to discriminate distant-metastatic papillary thyroid cancer patients. TCRdb redid the clone calls on the PCR reads using MiXCR. The V and J calls and clone size are TCRdb's, not the authors'. The table shows 25,000 or so clones, with roughly 25% occurring only once. There were no patients who had received any treatment before thyroid surgery. This chain uses TRBV6-2 or TRBV6-3 with TRBJ2-5; D possibly corresponds to TRBD1 (5 bases). This receptor was obtained from a female donor with papillary thyroid cancer or a benign thyroid nodule (not recorded which). Some clones in this sample may be carry-over from other donors' samples. Sequenced material: blood. CDR3 loop: CASKRTRKETQYF. In DNA, the CDR3 is TGTGCCAGCAAAAGGACAAGAAAAGAGACCCAGTACTTC.